The sequence of this T cell receptor (beta chain) was determined in a study of CD8 T cells in Susac syndrome. Study-level background: When blood was drawn, patients with Susac syndrome were on intravenous immunoglobulin alone, on corticosteroids, or therapy-naive.

After extraction with the RNeasy kit, 0.5 to 1 ug of the RNA was reverse transcribed using random hexamers. TCRdb independently ran MiXCR on the immunoSEQ multiplex PCR reads; one entry per CDR3 protein. This table has 200,000 to 300,000 distinct CDR3 sequences, almost 97% appearing once. V was shortened by 4 bases and J by 1 base, with 8 bases between the two germline ends. In germline, CDR1 is LNHDA, CDR2 SQIVND (reference sequence). There are 14 residues in the CDR3. The sequencing input was CD4+ T cells from PBMCs. This clonotype was obtained from a human donor with Susac syndrome. The rearrangement uses TRBV19 and TRBJ2-4; D is unresolved. For the CDR3, the DNA is TGTGCCAGTAGTAGGACCAACGCCAAAAACATTCAGTACTTC. This codes for CASSRTNAKNIQYF.